The sample holds one count of the clone carrying this T cell receptor (beta chain). What it binds is unknown. The data were taken from a study of shared clonotypes between healthy human individuals. Researchers ran the assay at a deep level. TCRdb's copy holds only in-frame clones and misses some; the assay was immunoSEQ multiplex PCR. In the table there are about 1.1 million clones, approximately 77% of which are singletons. Trimming stripped 0 bases from V and 9 bases from J, with 15 bases between. The CDR3 runs 15 residues. In germline, CDR1 is WNHNN, CDR2 SYGVQD (reference sequence). Study-wide findings and caveats: When naive CD4 clonotypes were compared across several donors, 4% to 6.5% were shared.

The chain recombines TRBV10-1 with TRBJ1-5; TRBD1 is a possible D gene (5 bases). Sequencing was done on a sample of memory CD4+ T cells from PBMCs. Stated subset: CD45RA-negative fraction. The TCR was taken from a man younger than 35 in good health. Some clones in this sample may be carry-over from other donors' samples. The CDR3 DNA reads TGCGCCAGCAGTGAGTCAGGCAGGGTGGCGTGGCCCCAGCATTTT. It yields the protein CASSESGRVAWPQHF.